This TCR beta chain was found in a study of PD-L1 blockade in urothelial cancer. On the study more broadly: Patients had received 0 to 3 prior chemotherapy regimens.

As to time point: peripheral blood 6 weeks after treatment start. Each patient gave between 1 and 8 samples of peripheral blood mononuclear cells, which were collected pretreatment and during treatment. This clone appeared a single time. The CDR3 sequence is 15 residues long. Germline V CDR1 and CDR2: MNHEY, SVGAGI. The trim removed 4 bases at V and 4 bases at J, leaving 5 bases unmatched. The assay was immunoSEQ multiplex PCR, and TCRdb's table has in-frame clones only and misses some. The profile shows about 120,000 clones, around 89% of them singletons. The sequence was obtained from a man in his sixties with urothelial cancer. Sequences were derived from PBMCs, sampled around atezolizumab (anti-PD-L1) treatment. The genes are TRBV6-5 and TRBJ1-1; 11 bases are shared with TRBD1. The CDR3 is CASSFSGTGGTEAFF. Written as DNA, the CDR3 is TGTGCCAGCAGTTTCTCCGGGACAGGGGGCACTGAAGCTTTCTTT.